The present T cell receptor beta chain was sequenced within a study of blood T cell repertoires in COVID-19. Germline V gene data show CDR1 as KGHSH and CDR2 as LQKENI. The V end lost 2 bases, the J end lost 4 bases, and 8 bases lay between the germline ends. This CDR3 is built from 13 residues. Method: immunoSEQ multiplex PCR; TCRdb's copy keeps in-frame clones and lacks some. Of 35,000 to 50,000 clones listed, around 90% are singletons. Sequencing input: peripheral blood. This chain connects TRBV18 to TRBJ1-2; D may be TRBD1 (5 bases). The receptor was isolated from a man aged 50 to 59 with active COVID-19. The CDR3 sequence is CASSPSDSYGYTF. DNA for the CDR3: TGTGCCAGCTCACCATCAGACAGCTATGGCTACACCTTC.